The next 16 T cell receptor beta chains were all read from a single sample in a study of shared clonotypes between healthy human individuals. Profiled with immunoSEQ multiplex PCR; TCRdb holds only in-frame clones, not every one. Among 330,000 or so clones listed, around 74% were seen once. Material: memory CD4+ T cells sorted from blood. Subset denoted: CD45RA-negative fraction. These receptors were obtained from a man younger than 45 in good health.

This chain links TRBV7-9 with TRBJ2-7; no clear D gene. The germline V gene encodes CDR1 SEHNR and CDR2 FQNEAQ (reference sequence). V shed 1 base and J shed 3 bases, with 4 bases lying between them. The CDR3 runs 12 residues. The CDR3 here is CASSLEFYEQYF. CDR3 in DNA: TGTGCCAGCAGCTTAGAATTCTACGAGCAGTACTTC.

The chain couples TRBV19 to TRBJ2-1, with 7 nucleotides matching TRBD2. Germline V CDR1 and CDR2: LNHDA, SQIVND (reference sequence). CDR3 length: 16 amino acids. J gave up 3 bases and V 8 bases, and 13 bases lay outside the gene matches. CDR3 protein: CASLSIPGGSYNEQFF. The CDR3 DNA reads as TGTGCCAGTCTGAGTATCCCTGGCGGGAGCTACAATGAGCAGTTCTTC.

This sequence joins TRBV10-2 and TRBJ1-2; D ambiguous. CDR1 and CDR2 (germline): WSHSY, SAAADI. The ends were cut back, 2 bases at V and 0 bases at J, with 13 bases in the middle. CDR3 length equals 16 residues. CDR3 sequence reads: CASSEKRVDPNYGYTF. The CDR3 DNA reads TGCGCCAGCAGTGAGAAGAGGGTTGATCCTAACTATGGCTACACCTTC.

The V call is TRBV14, the J call TRBJ1-2; 11 bases are shared with TRBD1. Germline V gene sequence: CDR1 SGHDN, CDR2 FVKESK. The CDR3 is made up of 14 amino acids. Germline trimming cut 4 bases from V and 5 bases from J; bases unmatched to any gene: 3. CDR3 protein: CASSLDRGHYGYTF. The CDR3 region has the DNA TGTGCCAGCAGCCTGGACAGGGGGCATTATGGCTACACCTTC.

Only a few counts were recorded for this clone. V usage is TRBV7-9 and J usage is TRBJ1-4; maybe TRBD1 (5 bases). The CDR3 has 15 amino acids. V was trimmed by 0 bases and J by 4 bases, leaving 9 bases between them. Germline V gene sequence: CDR1 SEHNR, CDR2 FQNEAQ (reference sequence). CDR3 residues: CASSLAWGGNEKLFF. The CDR3 nucleotides are TGTGCCAGCAGCTTAGCCTGGGGGGGTAATGAAAAACTGTTTTTT.

This clone was counted a single time. CDR3 in amino acids: CASSPTTDSTDTQYF. The CDR3 DNA reads as TGTGCCAGCTCACCAACTACAGATAGCACAGATACGCAGTATTTT. The chain links TRBV18 to TRBJ2-3; the D is unclear. Looked up from germline, CDR1 is KGHSH and CDR2 is LQKENI. Trimming cost V 2 bases and J 0 bases, with 9 bases left between them. This CDR3 is built from 15 residues.

Comment on this clone: Other DNA sequences in the same sample also yield this CDR3. The chain carries TRBV25-1 and TRBJ2-5; D is uncertain. Deletions cut 3 bases from V and 5 bases from J, with 16 bases between. In germline, CDR1 is MGHDK, CDR2 SYGVNS. The CDR3 has 15 residues. CDR3 region: CASSEEQDEQETQYF. The CDR3 nucleotides read TGTGCCAGCAGTGAGGAGCAAGACGAACAGGAGACCCAGTACTTC.

This clone has a single count. This may be a read error: a much more frequent sequence differs by one nucleotide. Different DNA sequences within this sample yield the same CDR3. The chain joins TRBV7-9 to TRBJ2-7; D is unclear. Trimming took 1 base from V and 4 from J, leaving 8 bases between them. Germline V CDR1 and CDR2: SEHNR, FQNEAQ (reference sequence). There are 13 residues in the CDR3. The CDR3 DNA is TGTGCCAGCAGCTTAGAGGCAGAATACGAGCAGTACTTC. This gives the protein CASSLEAEYEQYF.

Points on this clone: At one end the junction does not follow the germline gene, possibly because of a read error. The rearrangement uses TRBV15 and TRBJ2-4; TRBD2 matches 8 bases. This CDR3 is built from 14 residues. Germline V CDR1 and CDR2: LNHNV, YYDKDF (reference sequence). The CDR3 sequence: CATSRGAGTRIETF. DNA of the CDR3: TGTGCCACCAGCAGAGGGGCCGGGACTAGGATTGAAACGTTC.

J is TRBJ2-5 and V is TRBV2, with 11 bases matching TRBD2. Unmatched junction bases numbered 7, after V lost 5 bases and J lost 5 bases. This CDR3 comprises 15 residues. Germline V gene data show CDR1 as SNHLY and CDR2 as FYNNEI. Here the CDR3 reads CASSSSGRLSETQYF. The CDR3 coding sequence is TGTGCCAGCAGTTCTAGCGGGAGGTTATCTGAGACCCAGTACTTC. The variable domain in full, with the rest retrieved from reference TRBV2 and TRBJ2-5, is EPEVTQTPSHQVTQMGQEVILRCVPISNHLYFYWYRQILGQKVEFLVSFYNNEISEKSEIFDDQFSVERPDGSNFTLKIRSTKLEDSAMYFCASSSSGRLSETQYFGPGTRLLVL.

This clone has a handful of counts. The chain uses TRBV29-1 and TRBJ1-4, with 7 bases matching TRBD1. The J segment lost 5 bases and the V segment lost 7 bases, leaving 7 bases of the junction unmatched. CDR3 length: 13 amino acids. Germline CDR1 SQVTM, CDR2 ANQGSEA. CDR3 in DNA: TGCAGCGCTTCGACAGGGATGAATGAAAAACTGTTTTTT. Protein sequence: CSASTGMNEKLFF.

This chain uses TRBV29-1 with TRBJ2-1; 14 bases fit TRBD2. The CDR3 spans 17 residues. CDR1 is SQVTM and CDR2 is ANQGSEA in the germline V gene. Trimming removed 4 bases from V and 8 bases from J; junction bases left unmatched: 13. This CDR3 is CSVVRTSGRSLIHEQFF. In DNA form, the CDR3 reads TGCAGCGTTGTTCGGACTAGCGGGAGGTCCCTTATTCATGAGCAGTTCTTC.

CDR3 sequence (DNA): TGCGCCAGCAGTGAGGTGGCAGGTCGGACGGAGACCCAGTACTTC. Translation gives CASSEVAGRTETQYF. V is TRBV10-1 and J is TRBJ2-5; D gene uncertain. V was cut by 2 bases and J by 5 bases, with 15 bases left in between. Germline values: CDR1 WNHNN, CDR2 SYGVQD (reference sequence). This CDR3 region has 15 residues.

The chain recombines TRBV5-4 with TRBJ2-7; 9 bases map to TRBD2. The CDR3 loop spans 14 amino acids. V was pared by 4 bases and J by 2 bases, with 4 bases of the junction left unmatched. CDR1 SGHNT and CDR2 YYREEE come from the germline V gene (reference sequence). CDR3 amino acids: CASSAGTSPYEQYF. CDR3 coding DNA: TGTGCCAGCAGCGCCGGGACTAGCCCCTACGAGCAGTACTTC.

The chain is built from TRBV2 and TRBJ2-3, with D perhaps TRBD1 or TRBD2 (5 bases each). Germline assignment: CDR1 SNHLY and CDR2 FYNNEI. Trimming took 6 bases from V and 2 from J, leaving 9 bases between them. CDR3 length: 13 amino acids. The CDR3 DNA reads TGTGCCAGCAGGAGGGACCTCACAGATACGCAGTATTTT. Its translation is CASRRDLTDTQYF. The full variable domain, with the rest looked up from reference TRBV2 and TRBJ2-3, is EPEVTQTPSHQVTQMGQEVILRCVPISNHLYFYWYRQILGQKVEFLVSFYNNEISEKSEIFDDQFSVERPDGSNFTLKIRSTKLEDSAMYFCASRRDLTDTQYFGPGTRLTVL.

This clone has just a few counts. V usage is TRBV6-1 and J usage is TRBJ1-5, with 8 bases matching TRBD1. This CDR3 is built from 15 residues. Germline V gives CDR1 MNHNS, CDR2 SASEGT. After removal of 6 bases from V and 5 bases from J, the junction contained 9 bases not matched to a gene. CDR3 sequence (DNA): TGTGCCAGCAGAGCCGGAGCAGGGGGCGATCAGCCCCAGCATTTT. Translated: CASRAGAGGDQPQHF.